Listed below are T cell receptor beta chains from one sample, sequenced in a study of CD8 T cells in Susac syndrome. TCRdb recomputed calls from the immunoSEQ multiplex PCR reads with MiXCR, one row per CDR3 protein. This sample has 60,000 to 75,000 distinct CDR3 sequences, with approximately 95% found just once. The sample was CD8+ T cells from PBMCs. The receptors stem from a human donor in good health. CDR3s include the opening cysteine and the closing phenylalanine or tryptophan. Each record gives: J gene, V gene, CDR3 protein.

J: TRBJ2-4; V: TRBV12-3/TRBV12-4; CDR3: CASSLDPTSAENIQYF
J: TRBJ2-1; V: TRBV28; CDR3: CASRTSGFYNEQFF
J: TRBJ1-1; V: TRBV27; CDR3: CASSFGGGGTEAFF
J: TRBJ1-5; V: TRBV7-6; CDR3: CASSQQGPLPQHF
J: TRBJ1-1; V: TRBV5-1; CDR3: CASSLAPGQPPEAFF
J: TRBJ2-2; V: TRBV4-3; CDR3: CASSLHSGSNTGELFF
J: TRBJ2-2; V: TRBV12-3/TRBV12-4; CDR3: CAFPRTTGELFF
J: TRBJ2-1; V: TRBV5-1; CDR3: CASSLAGVYNEQFF
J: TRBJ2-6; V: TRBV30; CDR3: CAWGTGAGANVLTF
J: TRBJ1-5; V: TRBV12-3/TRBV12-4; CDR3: CASSFSGQGAGEPQHF
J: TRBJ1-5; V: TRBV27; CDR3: CASSFAGAGNQPQHF
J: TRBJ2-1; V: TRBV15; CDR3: CATSTGTDRYNEQFF
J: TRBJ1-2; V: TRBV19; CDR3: CASSRARLDGYTF
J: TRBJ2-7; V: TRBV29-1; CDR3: CSVEGREAGAPGEQYF
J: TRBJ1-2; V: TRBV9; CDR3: CASSVVAGTGYGYTF
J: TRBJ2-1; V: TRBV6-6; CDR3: CASWTSGGYNEQFF
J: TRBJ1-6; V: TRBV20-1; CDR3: CSARDRVLYNSPLHF
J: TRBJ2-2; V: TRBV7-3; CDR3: CASSLSGDGELFF
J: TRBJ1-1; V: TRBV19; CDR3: CASSLSDEAFF
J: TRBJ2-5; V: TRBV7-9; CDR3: CASSLVGEKQETQYF
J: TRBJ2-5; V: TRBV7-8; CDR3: CASSPDRGRGTQYF
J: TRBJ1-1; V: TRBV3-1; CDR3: CASSQVRRDPNPVGAFF
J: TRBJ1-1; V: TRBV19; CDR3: CASSTPPRTGGTEAFF
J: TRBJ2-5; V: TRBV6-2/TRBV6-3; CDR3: CASSYSGGQGETQYF
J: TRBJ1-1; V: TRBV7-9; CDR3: CASSLSSWTEAFF
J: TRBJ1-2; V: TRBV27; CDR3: CASSPRDSNYGYTF
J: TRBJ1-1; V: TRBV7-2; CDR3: CASSLDLGTEAFF
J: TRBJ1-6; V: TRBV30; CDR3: CAWSGGDNSPLHF
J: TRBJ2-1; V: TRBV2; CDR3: CASSGRNNEQFF
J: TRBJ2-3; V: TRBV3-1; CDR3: CASSHPVADTQYF
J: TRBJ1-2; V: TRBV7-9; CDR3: CASSLGQLGYGYTF
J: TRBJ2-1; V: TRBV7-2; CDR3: CASSLNGRGIYNEQFF
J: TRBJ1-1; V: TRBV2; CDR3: CASSEGLWNTEAFF
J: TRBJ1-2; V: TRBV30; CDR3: CAWSPGGYGYTF
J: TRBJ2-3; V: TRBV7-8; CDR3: CASSWERGPATDTQYF
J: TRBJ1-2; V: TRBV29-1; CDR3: CSVPTPGTAANYGYTF
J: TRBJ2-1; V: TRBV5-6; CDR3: CASSIPGGGAAYNEQFF
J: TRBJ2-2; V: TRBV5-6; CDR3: CASSSTGGRSGELFF
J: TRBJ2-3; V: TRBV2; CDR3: CARFTGYDTDTQYF
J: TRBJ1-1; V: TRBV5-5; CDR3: CASSLVDSAEAFF
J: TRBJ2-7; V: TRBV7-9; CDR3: CASSWEEGVEPEQYF
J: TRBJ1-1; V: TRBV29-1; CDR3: CSVVQGAAEAFF
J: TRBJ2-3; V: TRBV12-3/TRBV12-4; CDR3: CASSPDREADTQYF
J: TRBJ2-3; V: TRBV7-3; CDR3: CASSLGGSGEWDTQYF
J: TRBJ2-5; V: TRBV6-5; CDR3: CASRLEGKTQYF
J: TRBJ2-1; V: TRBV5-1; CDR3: CASTDYGGGDEQFF
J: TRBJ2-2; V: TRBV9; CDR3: CASKGYTGELFF
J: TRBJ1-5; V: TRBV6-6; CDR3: CASKVDNQPQHF
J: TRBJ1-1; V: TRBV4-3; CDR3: CASSQSTGMGYTEAFF
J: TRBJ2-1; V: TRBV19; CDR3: CASGGGQGLDNEQFF
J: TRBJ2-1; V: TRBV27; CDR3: CASRAGLPNEQFF
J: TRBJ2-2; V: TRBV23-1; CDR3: CASSQPSPATGELFF
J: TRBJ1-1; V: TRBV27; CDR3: CASRPQGYTEAFF
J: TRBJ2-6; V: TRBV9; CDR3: CASTTSSGANVLTF
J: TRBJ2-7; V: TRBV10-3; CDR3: CAISESTAFEQYF
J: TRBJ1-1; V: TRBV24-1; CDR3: CATSDTRGDTEAFF
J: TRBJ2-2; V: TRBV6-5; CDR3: CASSYFTSGGTGELFF
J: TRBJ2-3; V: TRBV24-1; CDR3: CATRTSGGAADTQYF
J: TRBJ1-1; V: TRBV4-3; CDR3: CASSQDRGVFAFF
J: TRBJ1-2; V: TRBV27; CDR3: CASRVRLGQGAPKGYTF